The entry below describes one T cell receptor (beta chain). Its antigen is still unknown. Per germline, CDR1 SGHTA and CDR2 FQGNSA. V lost 7 bases and J lost 5; bases outside the gene matches: 5. The CDR3 length is 13 residues. The entry originates in a study of blood T cells in healthy people across ages. The wider study: About one barcoded beta molecule per two T cells was the capture yield of template switching. Study results and caveats: Those diversity estimates obtained from one million T cells were thought to be underestimates.

Ten milliliters of peripheral blood were drawn from each donor into EDTA-treated tubes. For the second PCR, which ran for about 6 to 11 cycles, a sample-barcoded 5' primer and a J-beta primer mix were used. A 12-random-nucleotide template-switch adaptor tagged each cDNA molecule. TCRdb re-derived calls from the 5' RACE reads in MiXCR, one entry per CDR3 protein. The data contain hundreds of thousands of distinct CDR3 sequences, around 38% of them singletons. The sequence was collected from a man at least 80 years old in good health. What was sequenced was blood. The chain joins TRBV7-2 to TRBJ2-5; 9 bases line up with TRBD1. Here the CDR3 DNA reads TGTGCCAGCATCACAGGGGGCGGGGAGACCCAGTACTTC. It translates to CASITGGGETQYF.